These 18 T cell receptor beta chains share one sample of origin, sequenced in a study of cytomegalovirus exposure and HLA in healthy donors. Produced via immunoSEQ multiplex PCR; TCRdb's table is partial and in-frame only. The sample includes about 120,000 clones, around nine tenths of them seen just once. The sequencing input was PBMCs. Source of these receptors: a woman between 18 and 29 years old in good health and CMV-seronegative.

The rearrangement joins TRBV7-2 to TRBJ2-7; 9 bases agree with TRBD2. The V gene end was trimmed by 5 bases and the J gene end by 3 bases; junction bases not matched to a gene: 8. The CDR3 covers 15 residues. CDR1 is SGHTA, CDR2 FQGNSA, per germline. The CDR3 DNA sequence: TGTGCCAGCAGCATGAGCGGGAGGTCCCTCTACGAGCAGTACTTC. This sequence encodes CASSMSGRSLYEQYF.

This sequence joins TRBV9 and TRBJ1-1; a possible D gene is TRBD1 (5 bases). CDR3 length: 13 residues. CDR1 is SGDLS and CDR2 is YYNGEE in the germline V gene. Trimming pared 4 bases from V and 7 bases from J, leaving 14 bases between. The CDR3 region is CASSPMVGLEAFF. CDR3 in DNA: TGTGCCAGCAGCCCAATGGTGGGACTTGAAGCTTTCTTT. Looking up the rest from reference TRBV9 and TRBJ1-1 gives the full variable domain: DSGVTQTPKHLITATGQRVTLRCSPRSGDLSVYWYQQSLDQGLQFLIQYYNGEERAKGNILERFSAQQFPDLHSELNLSSLELGDSALYFCASSPMVGLEAFFGQGTRLTVV.

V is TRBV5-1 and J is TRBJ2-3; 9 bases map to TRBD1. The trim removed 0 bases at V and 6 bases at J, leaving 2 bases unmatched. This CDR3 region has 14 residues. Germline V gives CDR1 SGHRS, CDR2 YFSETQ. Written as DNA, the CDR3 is TGCGCCAGCAGCTTGGGGGGACAGGGCGATACGCAGTATTTT. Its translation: CASSLGGQGDTQYF.

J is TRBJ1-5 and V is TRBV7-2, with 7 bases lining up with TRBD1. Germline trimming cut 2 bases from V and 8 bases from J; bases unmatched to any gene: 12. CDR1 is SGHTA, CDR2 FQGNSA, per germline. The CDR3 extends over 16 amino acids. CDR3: CASSLQDRAGLKPQHF. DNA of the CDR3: TGTGCCAGCAGCTTACAAGACAGGGCGGGTTTGAAGCCCCAGCATTTT.

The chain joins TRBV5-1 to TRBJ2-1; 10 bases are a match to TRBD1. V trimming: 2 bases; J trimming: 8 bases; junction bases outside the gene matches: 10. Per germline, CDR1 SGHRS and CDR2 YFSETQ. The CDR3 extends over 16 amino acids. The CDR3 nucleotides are TGCGCCAGCAGCTTCCCCCGGGACAGGGGTGCAGATGAGCAGTTCTTC. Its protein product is CASSFPRDRGADEQFF.

CDR3: CASSLDRTDQPQHF. In nucleotides, the CDR3 is TGTGCCAGCAGTTTGGACAGGACCGATCAGCCCCAGCATTTT. The rearrangement links TRBV27 to TRBJ1-5; 7 positions match TRBD1. The CDR3 runs 14 residues. V shed 3 bases, J shed 5 bases, and the junction held 4 bases outside the gene matches. CDR1 MNHEY and CDR2 SMNVEV come from the germline V gene (reference sequence).

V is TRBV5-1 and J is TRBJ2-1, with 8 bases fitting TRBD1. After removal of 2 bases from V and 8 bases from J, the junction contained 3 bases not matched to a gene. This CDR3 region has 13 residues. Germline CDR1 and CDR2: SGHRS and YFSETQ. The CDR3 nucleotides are TGCGCCAGCAGCTTAGGACAGGGAGATGAGCAGTTCTTC. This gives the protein CASSLGQGDEQFF.

As DNA, the CDR3 is TGTGCCAGCAGCGAGGGGGTGGGCTCACCCCTCCACTTT. Amino acid sequence: CASSEGVGSPLHF. The chain couples TRBV7-9 to TRBJ1-6; D possibly corresponds to TRBD1 (6 bases). Trimming took 5 bases from V and 10 from J, leaving 12 bases between them. CDR3 size: 13 residues. The germline V gene encodes CDR1 SEHNR and CDR2 FQNEAQ (reference sequence). The full variable domain, with the rest looked up from reference TRBV7-9 and TRBJ1-6, is DTGVSQNPRHKITKRGQNVTFRCDPISEHNRLYWYRQTLGQGPEFLTYFQNEAQLEKSRLLSDRFSAERPKGSFSTLEIQRTEQGDSAMYLCASSEGVGSPLHFGNGTRLTVT.

The chain's CDR3 is CASSLSAASYEQYF. In DNA, the CDR3 is TGTGCCAGCAGTTTATCAGCGGCCAGCTACGAGCAGTACTTC. V is TRBV27 and J is TRBJ2-7, with TRBD2 as a possible D gene (5 bases). This CDR3 comprises 14 residues. CDR1 MNHEY and CDR2 SMNVEV come from the germline V gene (reference sequence). V lost 0 bases and J 3 bases, leaving 9 bases between the germline ends.

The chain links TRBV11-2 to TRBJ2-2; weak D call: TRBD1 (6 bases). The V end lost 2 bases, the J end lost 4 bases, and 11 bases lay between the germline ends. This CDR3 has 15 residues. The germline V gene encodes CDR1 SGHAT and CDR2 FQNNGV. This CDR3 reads CASSLLRGSTGELFF. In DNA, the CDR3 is TGTGCCAGCAGCTTACTCAGGGGTAGCACCGGGGAGCTGTTTTTT.

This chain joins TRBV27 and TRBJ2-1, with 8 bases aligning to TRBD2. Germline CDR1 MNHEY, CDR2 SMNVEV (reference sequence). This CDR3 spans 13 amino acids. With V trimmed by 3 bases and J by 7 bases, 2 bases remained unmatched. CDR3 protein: CASSFSGENEQFF. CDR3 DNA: TGTGCCAGCAGTTTTAGCGGGGAGAATGAGCAGTTCTTC.

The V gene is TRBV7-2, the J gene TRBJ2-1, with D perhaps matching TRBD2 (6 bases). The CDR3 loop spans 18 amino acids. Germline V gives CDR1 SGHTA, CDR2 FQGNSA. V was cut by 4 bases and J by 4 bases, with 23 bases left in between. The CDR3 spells CASSWAITWEDLYNEQFF. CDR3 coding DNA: TGTGCCAGCAGCTGGGCTATAACGTGGGAGGACCTGTACAATGAGCAGTTCTTC.

Here the CDR3 DNA reads TGTGCCTGGAGTGTAGGGGGAAACTACGAGCAGTACTTC. Protein sequence: CAWSVGGNYEQYF. The V call is TRBV30, the J call TRBJ2-7; maybe TRBD1 (6 bases). V dropped 0 bases and J dropped 3 bases, with 9 bases sitting between them. The CDR3 consists of 13 residues. CDR1 GTSNPN and CDR2 SVGIG come from the germline V gene (reference sequence).

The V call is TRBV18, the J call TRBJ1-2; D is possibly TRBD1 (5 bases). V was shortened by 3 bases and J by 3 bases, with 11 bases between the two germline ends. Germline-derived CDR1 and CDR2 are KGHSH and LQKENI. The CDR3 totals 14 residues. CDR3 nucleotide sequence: TGTGCCAGCTCACCGACAGCCGCCTACTATGGCTACACCTTC. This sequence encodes CASSPTAAYYGYTF.

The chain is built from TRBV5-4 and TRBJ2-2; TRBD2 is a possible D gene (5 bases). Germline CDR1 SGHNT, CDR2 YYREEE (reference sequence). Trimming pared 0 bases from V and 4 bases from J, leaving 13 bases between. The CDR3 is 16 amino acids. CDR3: CASSLERELGTGELFF. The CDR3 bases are TGTGCCAGCAGCTTGGAGAGGGAACTCGGCACCGGGGAGCTGTTTTTT.

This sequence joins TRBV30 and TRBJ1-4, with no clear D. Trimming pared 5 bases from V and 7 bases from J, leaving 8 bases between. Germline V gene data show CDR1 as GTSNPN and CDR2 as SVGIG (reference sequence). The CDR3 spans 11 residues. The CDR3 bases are TGTGCCTGGGACAACAGTGAAAAACTGTTTTTT. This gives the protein CAWDNSEKLFF. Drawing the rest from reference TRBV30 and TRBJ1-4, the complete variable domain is SQTIHQWPATLVQPVGSPLSLECTVEGTSNPNLYWYRQAAGRGLQLLFYSVGIGQISSEVPQNLSASRPQDRQFILSSKKLLLSDSGFYLCAWDNSEKLFFGSGTQLSVL.

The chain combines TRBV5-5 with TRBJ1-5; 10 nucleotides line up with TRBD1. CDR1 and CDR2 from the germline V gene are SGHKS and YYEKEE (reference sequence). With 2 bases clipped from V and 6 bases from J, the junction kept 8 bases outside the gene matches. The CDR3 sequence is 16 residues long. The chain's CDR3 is CASSFGGQGFGQPQHF. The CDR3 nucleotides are TGTGCCAGCAGCTTCGGGGGACAGGGGTTTGGTCAGCCCCAGCATTTT.

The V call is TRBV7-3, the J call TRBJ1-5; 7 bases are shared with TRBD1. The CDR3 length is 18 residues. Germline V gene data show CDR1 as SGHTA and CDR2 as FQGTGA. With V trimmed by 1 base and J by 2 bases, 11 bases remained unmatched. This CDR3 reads CASSLKGQTHGGNQPQHF. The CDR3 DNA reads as TGTGCCAGCAGCTTAAAGGGACAGACCCACGGGGGCAATCAGCCCCAGCATTTT.